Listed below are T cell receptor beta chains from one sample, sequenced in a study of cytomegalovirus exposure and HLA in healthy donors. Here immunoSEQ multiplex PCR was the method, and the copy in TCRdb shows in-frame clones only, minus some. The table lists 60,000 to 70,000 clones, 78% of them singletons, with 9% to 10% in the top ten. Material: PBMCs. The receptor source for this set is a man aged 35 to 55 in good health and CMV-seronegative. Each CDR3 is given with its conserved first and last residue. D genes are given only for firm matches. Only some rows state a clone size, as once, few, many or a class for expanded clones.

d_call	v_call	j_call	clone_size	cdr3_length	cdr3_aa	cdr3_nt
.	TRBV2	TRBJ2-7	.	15	CASKPSLAPIYEQYF	TGTGCCAGCAAACCGAGCCTCGCGCCGATCTACGAGCAGTACTTC
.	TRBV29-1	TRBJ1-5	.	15	CSVSEAGLSNQPQHF	TGCAGCGTCTCAGAGGCGGGACTGAGCAATCAGCCCCAGCATTTT
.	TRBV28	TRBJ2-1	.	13	CASSLLRVGEQFF	TGTGCCAGCAGTTTATTGCGGGTAGGTGAGCAGTTCTTC
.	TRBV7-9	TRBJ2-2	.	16	CSSSPISRQGTGELFF	TGTTCCAGCAGCCCGATTTCTAGGCAGGGCACCGGGGAGCTGTTTTTT
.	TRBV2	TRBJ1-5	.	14	CASSDGTRAPPQHF	TGTGCCAGCAGTGACGGGACAAGGGCCCCACCCCAGCATTTT
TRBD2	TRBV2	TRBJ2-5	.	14	CASSSSGSGKTQYF	TGTGCCAGCAGTTCTAGCGGGAGCGGGAAGACCCAGTACTTC
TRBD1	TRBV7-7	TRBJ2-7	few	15	CASSLGQGPSYEQYF	TGTGCCAGCAGCCTAGGACAGGGGCCCTCCTACGAGCAGTACTTC
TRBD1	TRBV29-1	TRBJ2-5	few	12	CSVGQGGETQYF	TGCAGCGTTGGACAGGGCGGAGAGACCCAGTACTTC
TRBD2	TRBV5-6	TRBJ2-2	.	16	CASSLIAGVGTGELFF	TGTGCCAGCAGCTTAATAGCGGGAGTTGGCACCGGGGAGCTGTTTTTT
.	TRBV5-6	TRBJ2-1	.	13	CASSLPLDGEQFF	TGTGCCAGCAGCTTGCCGCTAGACGGTGAGCAGTTCTTC
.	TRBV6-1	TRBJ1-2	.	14	CASSDQGMNYGYTF	TGTGCCAGCAGTGATCAGGGGATGAACTATGGCTACACCTTC
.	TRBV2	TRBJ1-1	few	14	CASRGHRVDTEAFF	TGTGCCAGCAGGGGTCACAGGGTCGACACTGAAGCTTTCTTT
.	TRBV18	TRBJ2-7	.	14	CASSHRSSSYEQYF	TGTGCCAGCTCACACAGGTCAAGCTCCTACGAGCAGTACTTC
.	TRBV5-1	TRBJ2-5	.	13	CASSLPGAETQYF	TGCGCCAGCAGCTTGCCAGGGGCAGAGACCCAGTACTTC
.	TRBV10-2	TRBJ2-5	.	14	CASTERLLQETQYF	TGCGCCAGCACGGAGCGGCTTCTCCAAGAGACCCAGTACTTC
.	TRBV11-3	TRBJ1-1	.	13	CASSLLGRTEAFF	TGTGCCAGCAGCCTTCTGGGGCGGACTGAAGCTTTCTTT
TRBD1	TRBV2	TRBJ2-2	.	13	CATRQGDTGELFF	TGTGCCACTAGACAGGGGGACACCGGGGAGCTGTTTTTT
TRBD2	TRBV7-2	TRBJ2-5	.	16	CASSPQGGGPGETQYF	TGTGCCAGCAGCCCCCAGGGCGGGGGGCCTGGGGAGACCCAGTACTTC
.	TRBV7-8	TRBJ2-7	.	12	CASSPGGYEQYF	TGTGCCAGCAGCCCCGGGGGATACGAGCAGTACTTC
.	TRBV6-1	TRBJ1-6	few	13	CASRGSYNSPLHF	TGTGCCAGCAGGGGCAGCTATAATTCACCCCTCCACTTT
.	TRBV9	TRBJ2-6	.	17	CASSVAGRVSGANVLTF	TGTGCCAGCAGCGTAGCCGGCAGGGTTTCTGGGGCCAACGTCCTGACTTTC
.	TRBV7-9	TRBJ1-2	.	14	CASSSWGTLYGYTF	TGTGCCAGCAGCTCTTGGGGGACTCTCTATGGCTACACCTTC
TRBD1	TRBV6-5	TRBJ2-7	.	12	CASSTGAHEQYF	TGTGCCAGCAGCACAGGGGCCCACGAGCAGTACTTC
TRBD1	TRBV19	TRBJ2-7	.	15	CASRVGGTGVYEQYF	TGTGCCAGTAGGGTCGGGGGGACAGGGGTCTACGAGCAGTACTTC
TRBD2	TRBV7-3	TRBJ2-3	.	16	CASSSLAGGSTDTQYF	TGTGCCAGCAGCTCCTTAGCGGGGGGGTCCACAGATACGCAGTATTTT